Listed below are T cell receptor beta chains from one sample, sequenced in a study of blood T cells in healthy people across ages. TCRdb itself ran the 5' RACE reads through MiXCR, one entry per CDR3 protein. The table has over a million distinct CDR3 sequences, 45% seen once. Sequencing was done on a sample of blood. These receptors all stem from an older woman in good health. Both conserved end residues are part of each CDR3. D genes are given only for firm matches. Size is stated for part of the rows, as once, few or many counts, or as a class when the clone is expanded.

d_call j_call cdr3_length clone_size v_call cdr3_nt cdr3_aa
. TRBJ1-2 16 few TRBV4-1 TGCGCCAGCAGCCAATGGGTCGGGAGAGATGACTATGGCTACACCTTC CASSQWVGRDDYGYTF
. TRBJ2-4 15 many TRBV20-1 TGCAGTGCTTTCATGGGGGTCCTAGCCAAAAACATTCAGTACTTC CSAFMGVLAKNIQYF
TRBD1 TRBJ2-5 15 . TRBV7-9 TGTGCCAGCAGCTTCCCGGTCAGGGGGCAAGAGACCCAGTACTTC CASSFPVRGQETQYF
. TRBJ2-1 13 . TRBV6-1 TGTGCCCTGCGGCAGGGTTTGTACAATGAGCAGTTCTTC CALRQGLYNEQFF
TRBD2 TRBJ2-7 17 . TRBV3-1 TGTGCCAGCAGCCCCTTCCTGACTAGCGCGAGCTCCTACGAGCAGTACTTC CASSPFLTSASSYEQYF
. TRBJ2-1 17 . TRBV20-1 TGCAGTGCCCGCAAGGGAGCCTACAACCCCTCCTACAATGAGCAGTTCTTC CSARKGAYNPSYNEQFF
. TRBJ2-1 13 few TRBV2 TGTGCCAGCAGCCCCCCAGGTTCCAATGAGCAGTTCTTC CASSPPGSNEQFF
TRBD2 TRBJ2-7 17 few TRBV7-2 TGTGCCAGCAGCTTCACCGGGACTACCGGGAGCTCCTACGAGCAGTACTTC CASSFTGTTGSSYEQYF
. TRBJ2-1 11 few TRBV29-1 TGCAGCGTTAGCCTGGAGGCACGGGGGTTCTTC CSVSLEARGFF
. TRBJ2-7 15 . TRBV2 TGTGCCAGCAGTGCCCGGACTACCCTCTCCTACGAGCAGTACTTC CASSARTTLSYEQYF
. TRBJ2-7 14 . TRBV5-1 TGCGCCAGCAGCTTGGCGGCCAGGGTCAATGAGCAGTACTTC CASSLAARVNEQYF
TRBD1 TRBJ2-3 17 . TRBV20-1 TGCAGTGCTAGACCCCAGTCGAGGGGGCGAAGCACAGATACGCAGTATTTT CSARPQSRGRSTDTQYF
TRBD2 TRBJ2-7 14 . TRBV20-1 TGCAGTGCTAGCACTAGCGGGAGGGCCTACGAGCAGTACTTC CSASTSGRAYEQYF
. TRBJ2-5 12 . TRBV2 TGTGCCAGCAGTGCATCGGGCAATGAGCAGTACTTC CASSASGNEQYF
. TRBJ1-5 13 few TRBV15 TGTGCCACCAGCAGAGCCAGGGGTCAGCCCCAGCATTTT CATSRARGQPQHF
. TRBJ1-2 10 . TRBV20-1 TGCAGTGTAGACGGCTATGGCTACACCTTC CSVDGYGYTF
. TRBJ2-7 14 . TRBV10-3 TGTGCCATCAGTGAGTCGAATCTACAGGGCGAGCAGTACTTC CAISESNLQGEQYF
TRBD2 TRBJ2-3 18 . TRBV5-1 TGCGCCAGCAGCTTGGCCGAGATAGCGGGAGATGTCACAGATACGCAGTATTTT CASSLAEIAGDVTDTQYF
TRBD2 TRBJ2-1 13 . TRBV5-1 TGCGCCAGCAGCACCGGGACTAATAATGAGCAGTTCTTC CASSTGTNNEQFF
. TRBJ2-7 10 few TRBV20-1 TGCAGTGCTAGAGATTACGAGCAGTACTTC CSARDYEQYF
TRBD1 TRBJ2-5 17 . TRBV7-7 TGTGCCAGCAGCCCGACAGGGGGCAAAAATATCGGGTACAAGCAGTACTTC CASSPTGGKNIGYKQYF
. TRBJ1-1 15 . TRBV6-5 TGTGCCAGCACCAACTCGGGGGCTCCGAACACTGAAGCTTTCTTT CASTNSGAPNTEAFF
TRBD2 TRBJ2-1 12 . TRBV10-2 TGCGCCAGCCGGACTAGCTACAATGAGCAGTTCTTC CASRTSYNEQFF
. TRBJ1-5 13 . TRBV20-1 TGCAGTGCTGGGGGGGGTGCAAGTCAGCCCCAGCATTTT CSAGGGASQPQHF
. TRBJ2-1 14 once TRBV5-1 TGCGCCAGCAGCGTGGGGGGACAGAACTATGAGCAGTTCTTC CASSVGGQNYEQFF
TRBD1 TRBJ2-1 12 . TRBV2 TGTGCCGGTCGGGACAGGTACAATGAGCAGTTCTTC CAGRDRYNEQFF
. TRBJ1-1 14 . TRBV5-1 TGCGCCAGCAGCTTGGAGGCAGCGAACACTGAAGCTTTCTTT CASSLEAANTEAFF
. TRBJ1-2 15 . TRBV12-3/TRBV12-4 TGTGCCAGCAGTCCCGACAGGCGAGGAACCTATGGCTACACCTTC CASSPDRRGTYGYTF
. TRBJ1-5 13 . TRBV20-1 TGCAGTGCTGCCCGAGTTAGCAATCAGCCCCAGCATTTT CSAARVSNQPQHF